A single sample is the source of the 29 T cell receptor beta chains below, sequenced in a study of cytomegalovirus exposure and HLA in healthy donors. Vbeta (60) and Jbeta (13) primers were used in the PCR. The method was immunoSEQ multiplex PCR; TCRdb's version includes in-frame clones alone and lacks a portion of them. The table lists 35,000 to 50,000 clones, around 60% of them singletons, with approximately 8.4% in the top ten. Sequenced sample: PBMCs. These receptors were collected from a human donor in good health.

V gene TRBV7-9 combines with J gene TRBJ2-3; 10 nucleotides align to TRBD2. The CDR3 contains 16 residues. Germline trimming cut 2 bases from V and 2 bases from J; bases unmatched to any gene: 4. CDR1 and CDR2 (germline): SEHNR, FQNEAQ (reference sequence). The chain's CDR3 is CASSLLAGATTDTQYF. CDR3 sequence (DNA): TGTGCCAGCAGCTTACTAGCGGGGGCTACCACAGATACGCAGTATTTT.

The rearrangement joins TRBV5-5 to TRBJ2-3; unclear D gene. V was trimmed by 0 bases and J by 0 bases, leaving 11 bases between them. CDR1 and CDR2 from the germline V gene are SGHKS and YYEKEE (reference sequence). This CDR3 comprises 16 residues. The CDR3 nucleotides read TGTGCCAGCAGCTTGGCCGTCACATCAAGCACAGATACGCAGTATTTT. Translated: CASSLAVTSSTDTQYF. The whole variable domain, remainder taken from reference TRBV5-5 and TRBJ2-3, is DAGVTQSPTHLIKTRGQQVTLRCSPISGHKSVSWYQQVLGQGPQFIFQYYEKEERGRGNFPDRFSARQFPNYSSELNVNALLLGDSALYLCASSLAVTSSTDTQYFGPGTRLTVL.

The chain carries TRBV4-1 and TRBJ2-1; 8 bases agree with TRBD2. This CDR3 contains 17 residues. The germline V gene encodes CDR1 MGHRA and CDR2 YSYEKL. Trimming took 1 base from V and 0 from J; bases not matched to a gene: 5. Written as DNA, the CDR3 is TGCGCCAGCAGCCAAGTGGTAGCGGGGAGCTCCTACAATGAGCAGTTCTTC. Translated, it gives CASSQVVAGSSYNEQFF.

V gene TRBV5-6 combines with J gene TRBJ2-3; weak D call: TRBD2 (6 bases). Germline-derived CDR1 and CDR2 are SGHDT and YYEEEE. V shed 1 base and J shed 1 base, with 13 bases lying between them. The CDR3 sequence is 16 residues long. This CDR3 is CASSLRLGVRTDTQYF. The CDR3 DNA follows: TGTGCCAGCAGCTTGCGACTAGGGGTTCGCACAGATACGCAGTATTTT. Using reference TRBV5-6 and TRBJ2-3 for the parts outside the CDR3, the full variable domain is DAGVTQSPTHLIKTRGQQVTLRCSPKSGHDTVSWYQQALGQGPQFIFQYYEEEERQRGNFPDRFSGHQFPNYSSELNVNALLLGDSALYLCASSLRLGVRTDTQYFGPGTRLTVL.

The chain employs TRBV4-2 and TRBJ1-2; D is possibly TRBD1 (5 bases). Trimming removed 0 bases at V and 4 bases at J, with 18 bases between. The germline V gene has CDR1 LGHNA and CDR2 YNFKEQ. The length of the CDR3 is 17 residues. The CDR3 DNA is TGTGCCAGCAGCCAAGAAATCGTTCCGGGACTCGGCTATGGCTACACCTTC. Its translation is CASSQEIVPGLGYGYTF.

CDR3 nucleotide sequence: TGTGCCACCAGCAGGGGCAGGGCTGGTGAAAAACTGTTTTTT. This gives the protein CATSRGRAGEKLFF. The chain couples TRBV15 to TRBJ1-4, with D possibly matching TRBD1 (5 bases). The germline V gene encodes CDR1 LNHNV and CDR2 YYDKDF (reference sequence). This CDR3 has 14 amino acids. V was shortened by 3 bases and J by 7 bases, with 12 bases between the two germline ends.

CDR3 in amino acids: CASSAGRRSSGANVLTF. The DNA for the CDR3 is TGCGCCAGCAGCGCGGGACGGAGGAGCTCTGGGGCCAACGTCCTGACTTTC. This sequence joins TRBV5-1 and TRBJ2-6, with D perhaps TRBD2 (6 bases). Germline CDR1 and CDR2: SGHRS and YFSETQ. Deletions cut 4 bases from V and 0 bases from J, with 14 bases between. CDR3 length equals 17 residues.

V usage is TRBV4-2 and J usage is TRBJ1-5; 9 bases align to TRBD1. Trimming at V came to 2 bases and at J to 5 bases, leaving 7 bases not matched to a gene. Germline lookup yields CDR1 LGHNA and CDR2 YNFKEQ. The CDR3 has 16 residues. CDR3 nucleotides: TGTGCCAGCAGCCAACCGACAGGGGGTCGGTATCAGCCCCAGCATTTT. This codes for CASSQPTGGRYQPQHF.

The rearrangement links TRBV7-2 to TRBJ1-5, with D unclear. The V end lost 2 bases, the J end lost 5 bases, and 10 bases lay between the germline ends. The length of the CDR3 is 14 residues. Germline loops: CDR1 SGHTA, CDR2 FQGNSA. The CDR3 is CASSLLLGYQPQHF. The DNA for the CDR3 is TGTGCCAGCAGCTTACTACTAGGGTATCAGCCCCAGCATTTT.

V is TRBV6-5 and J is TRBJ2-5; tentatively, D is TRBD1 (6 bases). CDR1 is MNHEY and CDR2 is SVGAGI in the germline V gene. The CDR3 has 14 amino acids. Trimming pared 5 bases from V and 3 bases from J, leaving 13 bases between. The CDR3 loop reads CASSPTGIEETQYF. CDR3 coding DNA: TGTGCCAGCAGTCCGACAGGAATCGAAGAGACCCAGTACTTC.

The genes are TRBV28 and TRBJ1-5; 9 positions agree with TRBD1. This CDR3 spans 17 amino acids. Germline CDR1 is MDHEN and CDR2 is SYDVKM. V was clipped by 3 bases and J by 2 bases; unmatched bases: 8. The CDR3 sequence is CASSFITGGWGNQPQHF. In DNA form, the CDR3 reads TGTGCCAGCAGTTTCATCACAGGGGGCTGGGGCAATCAGCCCCAGCATTTT.

This CDR3 is CASSYLDRGSEKLFF. The DNA for the CDR3 is TGTGCCAGCAGTTACCTAGACAGGGGAAGTGAAAAACTGTTTTTT. The rearrangement uses TRBV6-5 and TRBJ1-4; the match to TRBD1 covers 8 bases. CDR3 length: 15 residues. CDR1 and CDR2 from the germline V gene are MNHEY and SVGAGI. The J segment lost 7 bases and the V segment lost 2 bases, leaving 6 bases of the junction unmatched.

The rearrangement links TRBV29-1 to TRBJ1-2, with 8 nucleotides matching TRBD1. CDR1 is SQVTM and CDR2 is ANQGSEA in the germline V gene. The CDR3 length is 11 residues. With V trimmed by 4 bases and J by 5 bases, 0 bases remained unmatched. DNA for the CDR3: TGCAGCGTTGGGACAGGGTATGGCTACACCTTC. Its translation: CSVGTGYGYTF.

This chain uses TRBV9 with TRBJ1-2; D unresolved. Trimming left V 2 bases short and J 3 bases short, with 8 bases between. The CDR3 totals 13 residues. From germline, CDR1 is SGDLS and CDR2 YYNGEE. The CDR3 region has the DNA TGTGCCAGCAGCGTGCGGAGCGACTATGGCTACACCTTC. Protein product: CASSVRSDYGYTF.

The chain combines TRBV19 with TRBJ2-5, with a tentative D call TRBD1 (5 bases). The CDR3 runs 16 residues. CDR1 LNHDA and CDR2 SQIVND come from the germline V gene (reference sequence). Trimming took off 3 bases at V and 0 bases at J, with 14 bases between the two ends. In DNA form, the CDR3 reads TGTGCCAGTAGTATCCTAGGGGCCAAGTACCAAGAGACCCAGTACTTC. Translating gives CASSILGAKYQETQYF.

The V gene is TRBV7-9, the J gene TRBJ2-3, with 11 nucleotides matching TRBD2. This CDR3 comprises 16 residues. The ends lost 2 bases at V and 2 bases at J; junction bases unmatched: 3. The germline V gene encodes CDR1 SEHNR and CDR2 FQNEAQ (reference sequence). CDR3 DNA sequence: TGTGCCAGCAGCTTATTTAGCGGGGGGGACACAGATACGCAGTATTTT. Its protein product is CASSLFSGGDTDTQYF.

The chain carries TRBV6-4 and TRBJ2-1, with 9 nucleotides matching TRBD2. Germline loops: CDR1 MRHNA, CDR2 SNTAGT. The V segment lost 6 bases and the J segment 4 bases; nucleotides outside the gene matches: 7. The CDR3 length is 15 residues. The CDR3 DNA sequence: TGTGCCAGCAGGACTTCGGCGGGGGGGTACAATGAGCAGTTCTTC. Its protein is CASRTSAGGYNEQFF.

The CDR3, as DNA: TGTGCCAGCAGTCCTCTGGGACAGCCATACGAGCAGTACTTC. It encodes CASSPLGQPYEQYF. The chain recombines TRBV27 with TRBJ2-7; 7 bases match TRBD1. Germline V gene data show CDR1 as MNHEY and CDR2 as SMNVEV (reference sequence). The CDR3 length is 14 residues. The V gene end was trimmed by 5 bases and the J gene end by 4 bases; junction bases not matched to a gene: 8.

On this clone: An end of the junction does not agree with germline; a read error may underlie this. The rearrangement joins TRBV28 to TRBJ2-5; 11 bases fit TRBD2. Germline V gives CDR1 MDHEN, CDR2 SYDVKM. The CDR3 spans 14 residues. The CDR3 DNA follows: TGTGCCAGCAGCCTACTAGCGGGGGCGGGGACCCCGTACTTC. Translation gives CASSLLAGAGTPYF.

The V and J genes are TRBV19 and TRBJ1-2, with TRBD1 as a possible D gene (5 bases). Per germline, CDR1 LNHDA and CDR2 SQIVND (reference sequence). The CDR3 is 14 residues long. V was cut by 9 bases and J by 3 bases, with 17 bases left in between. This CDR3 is CASLSGGTDYGYTF. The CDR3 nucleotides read TGTGCCAGCCTTTCCGGGGGTACCGACTATGGCTACACCTTC.

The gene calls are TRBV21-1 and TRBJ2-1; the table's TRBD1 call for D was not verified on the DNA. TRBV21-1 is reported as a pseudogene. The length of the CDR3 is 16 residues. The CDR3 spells CASINGQDREDGVQFF. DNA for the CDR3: TGTGCCAGCATCAACGGTCAGGACAGGGAGGATGGGGTGCAGTTCTTC.

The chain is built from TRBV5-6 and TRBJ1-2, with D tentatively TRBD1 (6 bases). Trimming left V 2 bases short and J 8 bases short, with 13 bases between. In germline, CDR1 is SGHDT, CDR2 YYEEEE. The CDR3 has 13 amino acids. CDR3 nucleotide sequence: TGTGCCAGCAGCTTCGGTAGGACAGCCGGCTACACCTTC. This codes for CASSFGRTAGYTF. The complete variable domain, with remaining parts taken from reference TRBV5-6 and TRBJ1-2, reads DAGVTQSPTHLIKTRGQQVTLRCSPKSGHDTVSWYQQALGQGPQFIFQYYEEEERQRGNFPDRFSGHQFPNYSSELNVNALLLGDSALYLCASSFGRTAGYTFGSGTRLTVV.

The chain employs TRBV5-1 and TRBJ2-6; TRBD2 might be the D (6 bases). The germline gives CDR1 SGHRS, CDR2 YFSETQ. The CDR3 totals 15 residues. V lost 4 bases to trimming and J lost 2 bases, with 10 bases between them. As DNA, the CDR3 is TGCGCCAGCAGCGGGGGGTGGGCTGGGGCCAACGTCCTGACTTTC. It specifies CASSGGWAGANVLTF.

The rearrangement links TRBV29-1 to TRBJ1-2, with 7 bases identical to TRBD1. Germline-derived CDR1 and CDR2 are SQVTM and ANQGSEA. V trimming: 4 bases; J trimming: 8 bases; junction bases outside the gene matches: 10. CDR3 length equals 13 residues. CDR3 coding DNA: TGCAGCGTTGCCCAATTCACAGGGGAGGGCTACACCTTC. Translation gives CSVAQFTGEGYTF. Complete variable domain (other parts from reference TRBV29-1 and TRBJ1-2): SAVISQKPSRDICQRGTSLTIQCQVDSQVTMMFWYRQQPGQSLTLIATANQGSEATYESGFVIDKFPISRPNLTFSTLTVSNMSPEDSSIYLCSVAQFTGEGYTFGSGTRLTVV.

The chain's CDR3 is CASSVGGGELFF. DNA for the CDR3: TGTGCCAGCAGCGTAGGCGGCGGGGAGCTGTTTTTT. V gene TRBV9 combines with J gene TRBJ2-2; no firm D call. Looked up from germline, CDR1 is SGDLS and CDR2 is YYNGEE. This CDR3 has 12 amino acids. V lost 0 bases, J lost 7 bases, and 4 bases lay in between.

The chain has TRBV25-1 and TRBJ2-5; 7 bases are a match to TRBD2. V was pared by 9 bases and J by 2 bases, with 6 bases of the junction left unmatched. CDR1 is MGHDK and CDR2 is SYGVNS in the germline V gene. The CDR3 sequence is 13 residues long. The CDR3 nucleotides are TGTGCCAGTGCTGGGGGGGGTCAAGAGACCCAGTACTTC. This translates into CASAGGGQETQYF.

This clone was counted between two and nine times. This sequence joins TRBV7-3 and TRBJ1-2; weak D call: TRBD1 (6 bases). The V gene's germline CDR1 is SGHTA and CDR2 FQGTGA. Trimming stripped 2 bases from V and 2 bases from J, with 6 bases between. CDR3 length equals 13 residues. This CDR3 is CASSLGQNYGYTF. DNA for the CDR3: TGTGCCAGCAGCTTAGGACAGAACTATGGCTACACCTTC.

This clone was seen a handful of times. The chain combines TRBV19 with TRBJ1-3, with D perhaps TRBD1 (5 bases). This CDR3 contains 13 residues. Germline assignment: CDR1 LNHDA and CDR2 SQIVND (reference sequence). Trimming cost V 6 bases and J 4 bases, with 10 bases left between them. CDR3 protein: CASRWAGGNTIYF. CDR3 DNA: TGTGCCAGTAGGTGGGCAGGGGGAAACACCATATATTTT.

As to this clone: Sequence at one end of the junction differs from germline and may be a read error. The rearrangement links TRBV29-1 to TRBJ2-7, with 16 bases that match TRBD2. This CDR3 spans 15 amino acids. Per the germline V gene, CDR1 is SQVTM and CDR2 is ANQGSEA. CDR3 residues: CSALGTSGGAYEQCF. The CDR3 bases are TGCAGCGCACTAGGGACTAGCGGGGGGGCCTATGAGCAGTGCTTC.